This T cell receptor beta chain was observed in a study of T cells after yellow fever vaccination. Study-wide context: Each low-cell-number fraction was prepared by means of SMART-Seq v4 Ultra Low Input.

This clonotype was recorded at least ten times. TCRdb ran MiXCR on the 5' RACE reads and lists one entry per CDR3 protein. The table lists 300,000 to 400,000 distinct CDR3 sequences, approximately 11% of them singletons. V gave up 6 bases and J gave up 7 bases; unmatched junction bases: 9. The CDR3 has 14 amino acids. The sequence came from a man younger than 35 who received the YFV17D yellow fever vaccine. Sequenced here: CD4+ T cells sorted from PBMCs, sampled 45 days after the yellow fever booster vaccination. The chain employs TRBV12-3 or TRBV12-4 and TRBJ2-4; TRBD1 aligns across 7 bases. The CDR3 coding sequence is TGTGCCAGCAGCGACAGGGAGCAATTGAACATTCAGTACTTC. Encoded protein: CASSDREQLNIQYF.